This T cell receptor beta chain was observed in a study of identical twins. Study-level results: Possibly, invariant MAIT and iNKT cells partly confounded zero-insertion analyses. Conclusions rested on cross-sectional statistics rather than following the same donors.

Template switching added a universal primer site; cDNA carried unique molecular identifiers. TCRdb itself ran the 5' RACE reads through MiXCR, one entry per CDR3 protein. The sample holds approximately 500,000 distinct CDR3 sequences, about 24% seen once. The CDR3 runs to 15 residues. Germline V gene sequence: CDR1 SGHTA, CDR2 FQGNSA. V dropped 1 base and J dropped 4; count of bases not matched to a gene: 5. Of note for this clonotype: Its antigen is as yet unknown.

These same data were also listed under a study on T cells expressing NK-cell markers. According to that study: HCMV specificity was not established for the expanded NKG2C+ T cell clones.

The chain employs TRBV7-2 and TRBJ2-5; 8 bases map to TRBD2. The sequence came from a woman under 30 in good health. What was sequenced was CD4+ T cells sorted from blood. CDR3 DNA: TGTGCCAGCAGCTTAGAATTAAGCGGGAGAGAGACCCAGTACTTC. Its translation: CASSLELSGRETQYF. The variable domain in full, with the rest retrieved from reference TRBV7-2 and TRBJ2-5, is GAGVSQSPSNKVTEKGKDVELRCDPISGHTALYWYRQSLGQGLEFLIYFQGNSAPDKSGLPSDRFSAERTGGSVSTLTIQRTQQEDSAVYLCASSLELSGRETQYFGPGTRLLVL.